The rows below give T cell receptor beta chains drawn from one sample of a study of blood T cell repertoires in COVID-19. Here immunoSEQ multiplex PCR was the method, and the copy in TCRdb shows in-frame clones only, minus some. There are under 120,000 clones in the sample; less than 85% occur only once, and 20% to 25% lies in the top ten. Input material: peripheral blood. These receptors all come from a man in his 70s with active or convalescent COVID-19. Both conserved end residues are part of each CDR3. The D gene is left open where the match is weak. Rows give clone size only sometimes, using once, few, many, or a class for an expanded clone.

v_gene: TRBV2; j_gene: TRBJ2-1; abundance: -; d_gene: -; CDR3aa: CASSEGGPSSYNEQFF; CDR3nt: TGTGCCAGCAGTGAAGGGGGGCCTAGCTCCTACAATGAGCAGTTCTTC
v_gene: TRBV19; j_gene: TRBJ2-1; abundance: -; d_gene: -; CDR3aa: CASSIGGGADNEQFF; CDR3nt: TGTGCCAGTAGTATTGGGGGGGGCGCCGACAATGAGCAGTTCTTC
v_gene: TRBV18; j_gene: TRBJ2-7; abundance: -; d_gene: -; CDR3aa: CASSPRAGQGAYEQYF; CDR3nt: TGTGCCAGCTCACCACGTGCAGGACAAGGGGCCTACGAGCAGTACTTC
v_gene: TRBV5-3; j_gene: TRBJ1-5; abundance: -; d_gene: TRBD1; CDR3aa: CARSRDSFIYSNQPQHF; CDR3nt: TGTGCCAGAAGCCGGGACAGCTTCATTTATAGCAATCAGCCCCAGCATTTT
v_gene: TRBV30; j_gene: TRBJ2-2; abundance: -; d_gene: TRBD2; CDR3aa: CAWSFRGRFTGELFF; CDR3nt: TGTGCCTGGAGTTTCCGCGGGAGGTTCACCGGGGAGCTGTTTTTT
v_gene: TRBV5-6; j_gene: TRBJ2-5; abundance: -; d_gene: -; CDR3aa: CASSLALGGSETQYF; CDR3nt: TGTGCCAGCAGCTTGGCTCTAGGAGGGTCTGAGACCCAGTACTTC
v_gene: TRBV9; j_gene: TRBJ2-3; abundance: -; d_gene: TRBD2; CDR3aa: CASSVAGAGGGTDTQYF; CDR3nt: TGTGCCAGCAGCGTAGCTGGTGCGGGGGGGGGCACAGATACGCAGTATTTT
v_gene: TRBV5-1; j_gene: TRBJ1-2; abundance: once; d_gene: -; CDR3aa: CASAGPKGYTF; CDR3nt: TGCGCCAGCGCGGGACCTAAGGGCTACACCTTC
v_gene: TRBV25-1; j_gene: TRBJ2-1; abundance: -; d_gene: -; CDR3aa: CASSDLGTGSVDNEQFF; CDR3nt: TGTGCCAGCAGTGATTTGGGGACTGGGTCAGTAGACAATGAGCAGTTCTTC
v_gene: TRBV11-2; j_gene: TRBJ2-1; abundance: -; d_gene: TRBD2; CDR3aa: CASSRYGGRGDNEQFF; CDR3nt: TGTGCCAGCAGCCGTTACGGGGGGAGAGGAGACAATGAGCAGTTCTTC
v_gene: TRBV2; j_gene: TRBJ2-5; abundance: few; d_gene: TRBD2; CDR3aa: CASSGLAGQETQYF; CDR3nt: TGTGCCAGCAGTGGACTAGCGGGCCAAGAGACCCAGTACTTC
v_gene: TRBV10-3; j_gene: TRBJ2-1; abundance: few; d_gene: -; CDR3aa: CAIAYGSYNEQFF; CDR3nt: TGTGCCATCGCCTACGGCTCCTACAATGAGCAGTTCTTC
v_gene: TRBV5-1; j_gene: TRBJ2-7; abundance: -; d_gene: TRBD1; CDR3aa: CASSIQGSYEQYF; CDR3nt: TGCGCCAGCAGTATACAGGGGTCCTACGAGCAGTACTTC
v_gene: TRBV25-1; j_gene: TRBJ1-6; abundance: -; d_gene: -; CDR3aa: CASSRGQGNSPLHF; CDR3nt: TGTGCCAGCAGCCGGGGACAAGGCAATTCACCCCTCCACTTT
v_gene: TRBV28; j_gene: TRBJ2-7; abundance: -; d_gene: TRBD1; CDR3aa: CASSRAGQGYEQYF; CDR3nt: TGTGCCAGCAGCCGAGCTGGACAGGGCTACGAGCAGTACTTC
v_gene: TRBV11-3; j_gene: TRBJ1-3; abundance: -; d_gene: -; CDR3aa: CASSSPREENEDTIYF; CDR3nt: TGTGCCAGCAGCTCCCCCAGGGAGGAGAACGAAGACACCATATATTTT
v_gene: TRBV10-2; j_gene: TRBJ1-2; abundance: -; d_gene: TRBD1; CDR3aa: CASRQDRSLGGYTF; CDR3nt: TGCGCCAGCAGGCAGGACAGGTCTTTGGGCGGCTACACCTTC
v_gene: TRBV2; j_gene: TRBJ2-7; abundance: -; d_gene: -; CDR3aa: CASRGVSYEQYF; CDR3nt: TGTGCCAGCAGAGGGGTCTCCTACGAGCAGTACTTC
v_gene: TRBV3-1/TRBV3-2; j_gene: TRBJ1-1; abundance: few; d_gene: -; CDR3aa: CASSQDYAANTEAFF; CDR3nt: TGTGCCAGCAGCCAAGACTACGCGGCGAACACTGAAGCTTTCTTT
v_gene: TRBV28; j_gene: TRBJ2-2; abundance: once; d_gene: TRBD2; CDR3aa: CASSLGLATSGSVITGELFF; CDR3nt: TGTGCCAGCAGTTTAGGCCTTGCTACTAGCGGGAGTGTTATCACCGGGGAGCTGTTTTTT
v_gene: TRBV28; j_gene: TRBJ1-5; abundance: -; d_gene: -; CDR3aa: CASSSTGTKNQPQHF; CDR3nt: TGTGCCAGCAGCTCCACAGGGACCAAAAATCAGCCCCAGCATTTT
v_gene: TRBV24-1; j_gene: TRBJ2-7; abundance: -; d_gene: -; CDR3aa: CATSERTEGEQYF; CDR3nt: TGTGCCACCAGTGAGCGGACAGAAGGCGAGCAGTACTTC
v_gene: TRBV3-1/TRBV3-2; j_gene: TRBJ1-2; abundance: -; d_gene: -; CDR3aa: CASSQFSQFYGYTF; CDR3nt: TGTGCCAGCAGCCAATTTTCCCAATTCTATGGCTACACCTTC
v_gene: TRBV6-2/TRBV6-3; j_gene: TRBJ1-4; abundance: -; d_gene: -; CDR3aa: CASSYNSLEKLFF; CDR3nt: TGTGCCAGCAGTTACAACAGCTTAGAAAAACTGTTTTTT
v_gene: TRBV3-1/TRBV3-2; j_gene: TRBJ1-2; abundance: -; d_gene: -; CDR3aa: CASSQDGRQANYGYTF; CDR3nt: TGTGCCAGCAGCCAAGATGGGAGGCAGGCTAACTATGGCTACACCTTC
v_gene: TRBV5-4; j_gene: TRBJ2-5; abundance: -; d_gene: TRBD2; CDR3aa: CASSTGLAGQETQYF; CDR3nt: TGTGCCAGCAGCACGGGACTAGCGGGACAAGAGACCCAGTACTTC
v_gene: TRBV9; j_gene: TRBJ2-2; abundance: -; d_gene: -; CDR3aa: CASSVMTANTGELFF; CDR3nt: TGTGCCAGCAGCGTAATGACTGCTAACACCGGGGAGCTGTTTTTT
v_gene: TRBV3-1/TRBV3-2; j_gene: TRBJ1-2; abundance: -; d_gene: -; CDR3aa: CASSQEGRDSHGYTF; CDR3nt: TGTGCCAGCAGCCAAGAGGGTCGGGACTCCCATGGCTACACCTTC
v_gene: TRBV7-2; j_gene: TRBJ1-1; abundance: -; d_gene: -; CDR3aa: CASSLEVEGEAFF; CDR3nt: TGTGCCAGCAGCTTAGAAGTAGAGGGTGAAGCTTTCTTT
v_gene: TRBV5-4; j_gene: TRBJ2-2; abundance: -; d_gene: -; CDR3aa: CASSLGHWNTGELFF; CDR3nt: TGTGCCAGCAGCTTGGGACATTGGAACACCGGGGAGCTGTTTTTT
v_gene: TRBV19; j_gene: TRBJ2-3; abundance: -; d_gene: TRBD1; CDR3aa: CASSNTGASATQYF; CDR3nt: TGTGCCAGTAGTAATACAGGGGCCTCCGCTACGCAGTATTTT
v_gene: TRBV29-1; j_gene: TRBJ2-7; abundance: -; d_gene: -; CDR3aa: CSKSREQYF; CDR3nt: TGCAGCAAATCTAGGGAGCAGTACTTC